The 3 T cell receptor beta chains listed next were all sequenced from one sample in a study of T cell repertoires in cytomegalovirus infection. Which antigens these TCRs recognize remains unknown. TCRdb redid the calling of the reads with MiXCR, one entry per CDR3 protein. The profile shows roughly 700,000 distinct CDR3 sequences, about 33% of them singletons. Sample: cultured PBMCs, taken from culture after CMV antigen stimulation. These receptors came from a human donor in good health (CMV status not recorded). Some clones in this sample may be carry-over from other donors' samples.

This clonotype was recorded many times. The rearrangement joins TRBV12-5 to TRBJ2-7; D tentatively reads TRBD1 or TRBD2 (6 bases each). Deletions cut 5 bases from V and 2 bases from J, with 16 bases between. The CDR3 has 15 amino acids. From germline, CDR1 is LGHNT and CDR2 FRNRAP. CDR3 DNA: TGTGCTAGTGGTGGAGGGGGTGGGACCCCCTACGAGCAGTACTTC. It codes for CASGGGGGTPYEQYF.

The rearrangement joins TRBV6-1 to TRBJ1-4, with D unresolved. V lost 6 bases and J 4 bases, leaving 9 bases between the germline ends. CDR1 is MNHNS and CDR2 is SASEGT in the germline V gene. The CDR3 is 13 amino acids. Here the CDR3 reads CASSWTVNEKLFF. In nucleotides, the CDR3 is TGTGCCAGCAGCTGGACTGTTAATGAAAAACTGTTTTTT.

V and J are TRBV12-3 or TRBV12-4 and TRBJ1-5; maybe TRBD1 (5 bases). The CDR3 is 16 residues long. The ends were cut back, 7 bases at V and 7 bases at J, with 23 bases in the middle. The CDR3 nucleotides read TGTGCCAGCACCCCCTCTATAGGAGGCCGGGACCAGCCCCAGCATTTT. Its translation: CASTPSIGGRDQPQHF.